This passage covers 26 T cell receptor beta chains from one sample sequenced in a study of T cells in Graves' hyperthyroidism and ophthalmopathy. TCR beta CDR3 sequences were amplified from RNA transcripts. HTBI primers drove first-round RT-PCR of the TCR CDR3. Via MiXCR, TCRdb re-called the multiplex PCR reads, giving one row per CDR3 protein. The data show 280,000 or so distinct CDR3 sequences, 15% seen once. Sequenced: blood. Every receptor here comes from a woman in her forties or fifties with Graves' hyperthyroidism that later progressed to Graves' ophthalmopathy.

This clonotype was counted once. A single base separates this from a much larger clone, so it may be a read error. The chain recombines TRBV13 with TRBJ1-1, with D perhaps matching TRBD1 (5 bases). This CDR3 is 14 amino acids long. V lost 5 bases, J lost 0 bases, and 10 bases lay in between. CDR1 PRHDT and CDR2 FYEKMQ come from the germline V gene (reference sequence). The CDR3 sequence: CASSTGHLNTEAFF. CDR3 nucleotide sequence: TGTGCCAGCAGCACTGGACATCTGAACACTGAAGCTTTCTTT.

The CDR3 nucleotides read TGTGCCAGCTCGTTTAGTCTGAATGAGCAGTTCTTC. Its translation is CASSFSLNEQFF. The chain uses TRBV6-1 and TRBJ2-1; D is unresolved. V was cut by 8 bases and J by 7 bases, with 12 bases left in between. Germline V gene data show CDR1 as MNHNS and CDR2 as SASEGT. The CDR3 spans 12 residues.

This clonotype has at least ten counts. This chain links TRBV28 with TRBJ2-5; 8 bases are a match to TRBD1. The CDR3 is made up of 15 amino acids. Germline-derived CDR1 and CDR2 are MDHEN and SYDVKM. Trimming cost V 5 bases and J 7 bases; bases outside gene matches: 12. The CDR3 loop is CASSRTTGAAGTQYF. The CDR3 DNA is TGTGCCAGCAGTCGAACGACAGGGGCCGCCGGGACCCAGTACTTC.

This clonotype was observed many times. J is TRBJ1-1 and V is TRBV12-3 or TRBV12-4, with D uncertain. The CDR3 covers 11 residues. V was shortened by 3 bases and J by 10 bases, with 9 bases between the two germline ends. CDR3 bases: TGTGCCAGCAGTTTTAGTACTCGAGCTTTCTTT. Encoded protein: CASSFSTRAFF.

In its sample, this clonotype was seen a few times. This chain connects TRBV20-1 to TRBJ2-5; 10 bases line up with TRBD1. Germline CDR1 is DFQATT and CDR2 is SNEGSKA (reference sequence). The CDR3 loop spans 13 amino acids. The ends lost 6 bases at V and 4 bases at J; junction bases unmatched: 5. This CDR3 is CSATGTGVETQYF. The CDR3, as DNA: TGCAGTGCAACCGGGACAGGGGTAGAGACCCAGTACTTC.

The chain combines TRBV6-4 with TRBJ2-3; 11 positions agree with TRBD1. The CDR3 runs to 15 residues. Germline CDR1 MRHNA, CDR2 SNTAGT. V lost 3 bases, J lost 6 bases, and 5 bases stayed unmatched. This chain's CDR3 is CASSDPGQGADTQYF. Here the CDR3 DNA reads TGTGCCAGCAGTGATCCCGGACAGGGGGCTGATACGCAGTATTTT.

In its sample, this clonotype was seen a few times. The chain joins TRBV20-1 to TRBJ1-5; 12 bases fit TRBD1. The V segment lost 3 bases and the J segment 8 bases; nucleotides outside the gene matches: 8. CDR1 and CDR2 (germline): DFQATT, SNEGSKA (reference sequence). This CDR3 region has 15 residues. The CDR3 loop is CSARVGGQGAKPQHF. The CDR3 region has the DNA TGCAGTGCTAGGGTCGGGGGACAGGGGGCAAAGCCCCAGCATTTT.

The rearrangement uses TRBV20-1 and TRBJ2-1; 8 bases map to TRBD1. V trimming: 5 bases; J trimming: 6 bases; junction bases outside the gene matches: 9. In germline, CDR1 is DFQATT, CDR2 SNEGSKA (reference sequence). This CDR3 spans 14 amino acids. The CDR3 is CSAVRDRPLNEQFF. The DNA for the CDR3 is TGCAGTGCTGTCCGGGACAGGCCACTCAATGAGCAGTTCTTC.

This clonotype was seen at least ten times. The J gene is TRBJ2-2, the V gene TRBV7-9; unclear D gene. This CDR3 contains 15 residues. Trimming left V 1 base short and J 2 bases short, with 8 bases between. The germline gives CDR1 SEHNR, CDR2 FQNEAQ (reference sequence). The CDR3, as DNA: TGTGCCAGCAGCTTAGAACGGACCAACACCGGGGAGCTGTTTTTT. This codes for CASSLERTNTGELFF.

In this sample, this clonotype turned up many times. The V gene is TRBV24-1, the J gene TRBJ2-5, with 10 nucleotides matching TRBD1. J gave up 3 bases and V 4 bases, and 10 bases lay outside the gene matches. This CDR3 spans 17 amino acids. Germline CDR1 and CDR2: KGHDR and SFDVKD. The CDR3 sequence is CATSDNRDRGREETQYF. CDR3 in DNA: TGTGCCACCAGTGACAATAGGGACAGGGGAAGGGAAGAGACCCAGTACTTC.

This clonotype was counted at least ten times. The V gene is TRBV2, the J gene TRBJ2-3; the D is unclear. Germline V CDR1 and CDR2: SNHLY, FYNNEI. The CDR3 is made up of 13 amino acids. V gave up 1 base and J gave up 1 base, with 3 bases separating them. The CDR3 coding sequence is TGTGCCAGCAGTGAAGACGGCACAGATACGCAGTATTTT. Its translation: CASSEDGTDTQYF.

This clonotype was seen many times. J is TRBJ1-5 and V is TRBV28; 8 positions agree with TRBD1. The V gene's germline CDR1 is MDHEN and CDR2 SYDVKM. There are 13 residues in the CDR3. The J segment lost 5 bases and the V segment lost 8 bases, leaving 5 bases of the junction unmatched. CDR3 nucleotides: TGTGCCAGCCTTACAGGGGGGCATCAGCCCCAGCATTTT. Residues: CASLTGGHQPQHF. Supplemented by reference TRBV28 and TRBJ1-5, the full variable domain reads DVKVTQSSRYLVKRTGEKVFLECVQDMDHENMFWYRQDPGLGLRLIYFSYDVKMKEKGDIPEGYSVSREKKERFSLILESASTNQTSMYLCASLTGGHQPQHFGDGTRLSIL.

In its sample, this clonotype was seen many times. V gene TRBV28 combines with J gene TRBJ1-5; 7 bases are a match to TRBD1. The length of the CDR3 is 14 residues. V was pared by 3 bases and J by 4 bases, with 3 bases of the junction left unmatched. Germline V gene sequence: CDR1 MDHEN, CDR2 SYDVKM. CDR3 region: CASSLTGRNQPQHF. In nucleotides, the CDR3 is TGTGCCAGCAGTTTGACAGGGAGGAATCAGCCCCAGCATTTT.

This chain connects TRBV6-5 to TRBJ1-3, with 11 bases that match TRBD1. Germline values: CDR1 MNHEY, CDR2 SVGAGI. Trimming took 0 bases from V and 1 from J; bases not matched to a gene: 8. The CDR3 spans 19 residues. CDR3 bases: TGTGCCAGCAGTTACTCAAGATTTGGGACAGGGGGATCTGGAAACACCATATATTTT. Translation: CASSYSRFGTGGSGNTIYF.

The chain uses TRBV14 and TRBJ1-6; D is unclear. This CDR3 spans 17 amino acids. The germline gives CDR1 SGHDN, CDR2 FVKESK. Trimming took 0 bases from V and 6 from J, leaving 15 bases between them. The CDR3 coding sequence is TGTGCCAGCAGCCAAGACGACTCCAGGAGCCTTAATTCACCCCTCCACTTT. Protein sequence: CASSQDDSRSLNSPLHF.

This clonotype occurred many times. This sequence joins TRBV18 and TRBJ2-7; 7 positions match TRBD2. This CDR3 is built from 19 residues. Germline CDR1 is KGHSH and CDR2 is LQKENI. V was clipped by 6 bases and J by 6 bases; unmatched bases: 26. CDR3 sequence (DNA): TGTGCCAGCTCCCCCCCGCACCTAGCGGCCCGGCTTCGTGGGGTCGAGCAGTACTTC. It translates to CASSPPHLAARLRGVEQYF.

This clonotype was found many times. The CDR3 here is CSARDRQRIEQFF. The CDR3 DNA reads as TGCAGTGCTAGAGATCGGCAAAGAATTGAGCAGTTCTTC. V is TRBV20-1 and J is TRBJ2-1; the D is unclear. The CDR3 consists of 13 residues. V was cut by 0 bases and J by 9 bases, with 12 bases left in between. CDR1 and CDR2 (germline): DFQATT, SNEGSKA (reference sequence).

This clonotype was recorded only once. With a much larger clone just one base away, this may be a read error. The V gene is TRBV2, the J gene TRBJ1-5; no clear D gene. CDR1 and CDR2 from the germline V gene are SNHLY and FYNNEI. The CDR3 is 12 amino acids. The CDR3 DNA reads TGTGTCAGCAGTGGGCAGAATCAGCCCCAGCATTTT. Amino acids: CVSSGQNQPQHF.

The gene calls are TRBV5-6 and TRBJ1-6, with D hard to call. The CDR3 extends over 16 amino acids. Germline assignment: CDR1 SGHDT and CDR2 YYEEEE. V was shortened by 2 bases and J by 8 bases, with 17 bases between the two germline ends. CDR3 sequence (DNA): TGTGCCAGCAGCTTTCACCCACGCGCACCTGATTCACCCCTCCACTTT. Translation: CASSFHPRAPDSPLHF.

Ten or more counts support this clonotype. The chain couples TRBV7-8 to TRBJ1-1, with TRBD1 identical over 7 bases. The CDR3 has 12 residues. In germline, CDR1 is SGHVS, CDR2 FQNEAQ. V was clipped by 4 bases and J by 9 bases; unmatched bases: 5. CDR3 DNA: TGTGCCAGCAGCTACGACAGGGATAAAGCTTTCTTT. Translation: CASSYDRDKAFF.

This clonotype has only a few counts. This may stem from a read error, because a much larger clone lies one nucleotide away. The gene calls are TRBV6-2 or TRBV6-3 and TRBJ2-1, with D uncertain. CDR1 MNHEY and CDR2 SVGEGT come from the germline V gene. The V gene lost 0 bases and the J gene lost 9 bases, with 15 bases spanning the gap. The CDR3 loop spans 15 amino acids. In DNA form, the CDR3 reads TGTGCCAGCAGTTACTCCCACGGAAGCATGAGTGAGCAGTTCTTC. It specifies CASSYSHGSMSEQFF.

This chain joins TRBV29-1 and TRBJ2-3; 9 bases fit TRBD2. Trimming took 8 bases from V and 1 from J; bases not matched to a gene: 10. This CDR3 is 15 amino acids long. CDR1 and CDR2 from the germline V gene are SQVTM and ANQGSEA. The CDR3 is CSHEVAGVGTDTQYF. The CDR3 DNA follows: TGCAGCCATGAGGTAGCGGGAGTTGGCACAGATACGCAGTATTTT.

This clonotype appeared many times. This sequence joins TRBV7-2 and TRBJ1-1; D possibly corresponds to TRBD1 (5 bases). Germline loops: CDR1 SGHTA, CDR2 FQGNSA. Between the trimmed V and J ends, which lost 6 bases and 3 bases, there was a span of 14 bases. There are 14 residues in the CDR3. CDR3 sequence (DNA): TGTGCCAGCAGTATTCAAGGGGCGCACACTGAAGCTTTCTTT. Translated, it gives CASSIQGAHTEAFF.

In its sample, this clonotype was seen many times. This chain joins TRBV2 and TRBJ2-7, with D unclear. V dropped 6 bases and J dropped 0 bases, with 12 bases sitting between them. CDR3 length equals 14 residues. Germline CDR1 and CDR2: SNHLY and FYNNEI. The CDR3 bases are TGTGCCAGCAGGCCGAACCTGGGCTCCTACGAGCAGTACTTC. Amino acids: CASRPNLGSYEQYF.

The table lists this clonotype with many counts. V and J are TRBV6-2 or TRBV6-3 and TRBJ1-1; 10 positions agree with TRBD1. J gave up 4 bases and V 7 bases, and 18 bases lay outside the gene matches. The V gene's germline CDR1 is MNHEY and CDR2 SVGEGT. This CDR3 is 18 amino acids long. This CDR3 is CASILPHGTGDSGTEAFF. Written as DNA, the CDR3 is TGTGCCAGCATTCTACCGCACGGGACAGGGGATTCTGGCACTGAAGCTTTCTTT.

This clonotype was picked up many times. DNA of the CDR3: TGTGCCAGCACCACCTACGAGGTGGGGGAGACCCAGTACTTC. Amino acid sequence: CASTTYEVGETQYF. The chain combines TRBV12-3 or TRBV12-4 with TRBJ2-5; D not resolved. This CDR3 contains 14 residues. The ends were cut back, 7 bases at V and 5 bases at J, with 17 bases in the middle.